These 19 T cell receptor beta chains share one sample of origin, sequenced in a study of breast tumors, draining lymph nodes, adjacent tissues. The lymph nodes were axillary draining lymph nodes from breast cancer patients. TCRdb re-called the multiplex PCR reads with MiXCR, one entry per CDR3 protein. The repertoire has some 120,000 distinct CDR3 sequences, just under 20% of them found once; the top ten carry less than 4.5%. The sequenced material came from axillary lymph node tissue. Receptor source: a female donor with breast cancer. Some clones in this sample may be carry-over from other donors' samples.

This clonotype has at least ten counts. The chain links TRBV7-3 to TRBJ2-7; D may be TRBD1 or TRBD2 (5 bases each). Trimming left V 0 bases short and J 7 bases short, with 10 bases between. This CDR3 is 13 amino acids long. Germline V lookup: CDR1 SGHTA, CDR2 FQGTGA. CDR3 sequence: CASSLTRDGEQYF. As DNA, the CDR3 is TGTGCCAGCAGCTTAACCCGGGACGGGGAGCAGTACTTC.

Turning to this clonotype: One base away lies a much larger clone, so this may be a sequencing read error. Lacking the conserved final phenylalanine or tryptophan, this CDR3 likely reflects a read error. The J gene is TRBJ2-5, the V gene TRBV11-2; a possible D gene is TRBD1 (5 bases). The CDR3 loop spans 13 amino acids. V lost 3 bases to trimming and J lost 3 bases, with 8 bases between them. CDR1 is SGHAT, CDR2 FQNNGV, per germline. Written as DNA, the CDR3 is TGTGCCAGCAGCTTTAGGGGAAAAGAGACCCAGTACCTC. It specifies CASSFRGKETQYL.

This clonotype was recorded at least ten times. This CDR3 is CSVERRTGGSRGYTF. The DNA for the CDR3 is TGCAGCGTTGAAAGGCGTACAGGGGGCTCACGTGGCTACACCTTC. V usage is TRBV29-1 and J usage is TRBJ1-2; 9 bases match TRBD1. There are 15 residues in the CDR3. The J segment lost 7 bases and the V segment lost 2 bases, leaving 11 bases of the junction unmatched. Germline values: CDR1 SQVTM, CDR2 ANQGSEA.

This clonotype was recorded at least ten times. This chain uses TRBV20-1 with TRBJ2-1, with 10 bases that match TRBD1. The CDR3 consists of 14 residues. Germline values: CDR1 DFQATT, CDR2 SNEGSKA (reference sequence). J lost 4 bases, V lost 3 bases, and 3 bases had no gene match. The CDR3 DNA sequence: TGCAGTGCTAGTGGGGACAGGGGTTACAATGAGCAGTTCTTC. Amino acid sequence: CSASGDRGYNEQFF.

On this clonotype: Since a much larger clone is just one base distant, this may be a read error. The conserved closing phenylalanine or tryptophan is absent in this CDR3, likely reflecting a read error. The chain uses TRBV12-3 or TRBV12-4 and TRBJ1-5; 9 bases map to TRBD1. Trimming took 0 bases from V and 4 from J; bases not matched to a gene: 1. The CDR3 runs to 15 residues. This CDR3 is CASSLAGQGNQPQHS. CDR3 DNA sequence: TGTGCCAGCAGTTTAGCGGGACAGGGAAATCAGCCCCAGCATTCT.

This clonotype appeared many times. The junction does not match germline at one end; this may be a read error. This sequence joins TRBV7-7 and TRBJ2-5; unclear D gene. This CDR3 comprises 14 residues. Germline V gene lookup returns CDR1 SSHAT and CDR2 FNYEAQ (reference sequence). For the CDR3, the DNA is TGTGCTAGCAGCTTAGGTGCCACCTTGGAGACCCAGTACTTC. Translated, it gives CASSLGATLETQYF.

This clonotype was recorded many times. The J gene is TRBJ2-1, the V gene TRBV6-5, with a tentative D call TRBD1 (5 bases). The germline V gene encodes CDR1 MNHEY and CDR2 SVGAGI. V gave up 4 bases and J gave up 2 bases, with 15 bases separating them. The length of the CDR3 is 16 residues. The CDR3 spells CASSSYDSAPYNEQFF. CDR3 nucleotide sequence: TGTGCCAGCAGTTCATACGACAGCGCTCCCTACAATGAGCAGTTCTTC.

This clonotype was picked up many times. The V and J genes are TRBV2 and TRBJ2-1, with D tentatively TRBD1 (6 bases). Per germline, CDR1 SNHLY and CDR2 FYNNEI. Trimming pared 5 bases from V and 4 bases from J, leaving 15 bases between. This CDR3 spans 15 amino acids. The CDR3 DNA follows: TGTGCCAGCAGTCCCGACAGGTACCCTTACAATGAGCAGTTCTTC. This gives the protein CASSPDRYPYNEQFF.

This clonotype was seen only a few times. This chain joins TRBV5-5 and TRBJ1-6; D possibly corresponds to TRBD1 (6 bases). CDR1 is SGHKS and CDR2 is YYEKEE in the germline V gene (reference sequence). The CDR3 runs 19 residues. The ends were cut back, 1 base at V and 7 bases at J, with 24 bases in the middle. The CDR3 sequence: CASSLRGGWGGESNSPLHF. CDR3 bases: TGTGCCAGCAGCTTGAGGGGGGGGTGGGGGGGCGAGTCCAATTCACCCCTCCACTTT.

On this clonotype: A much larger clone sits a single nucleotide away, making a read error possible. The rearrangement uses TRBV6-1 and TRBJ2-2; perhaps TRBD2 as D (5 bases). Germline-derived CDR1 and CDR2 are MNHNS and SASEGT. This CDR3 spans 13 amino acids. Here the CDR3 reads CASSGQNTGELVF. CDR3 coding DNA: TGTGCCAGCAGTGGGCAGAACACCGGGGAGCTGGTTTTT.

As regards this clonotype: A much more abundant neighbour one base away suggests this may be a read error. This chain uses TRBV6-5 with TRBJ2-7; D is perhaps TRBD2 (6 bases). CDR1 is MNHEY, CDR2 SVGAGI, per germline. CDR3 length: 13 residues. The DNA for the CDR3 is TGTGCCAGCGGTTACGGGAGAGCCTACGAGCAGTACTTC. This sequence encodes CASGYGRAYEQYF.

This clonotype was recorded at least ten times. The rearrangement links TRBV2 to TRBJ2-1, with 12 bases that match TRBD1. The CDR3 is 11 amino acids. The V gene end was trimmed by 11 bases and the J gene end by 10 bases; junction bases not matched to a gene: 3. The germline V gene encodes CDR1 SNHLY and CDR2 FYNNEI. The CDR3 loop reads CAGGTGGEQFF. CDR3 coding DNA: TGTGCCGGCGGGACAGGGGGCGAGCAGTTCTTC.

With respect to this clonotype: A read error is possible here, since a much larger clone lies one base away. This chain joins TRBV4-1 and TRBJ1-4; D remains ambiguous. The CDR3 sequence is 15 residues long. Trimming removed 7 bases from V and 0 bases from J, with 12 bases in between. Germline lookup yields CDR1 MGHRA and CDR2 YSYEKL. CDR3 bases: TGCGCCAGCACGAACTACATGTCAACTAATGAAAAACTGTTTTTT. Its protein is CASTNYMSTNEKLFF.

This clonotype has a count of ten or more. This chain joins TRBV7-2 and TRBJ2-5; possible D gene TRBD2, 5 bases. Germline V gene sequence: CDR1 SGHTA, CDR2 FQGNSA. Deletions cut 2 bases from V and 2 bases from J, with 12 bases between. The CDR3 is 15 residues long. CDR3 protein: CASSLSAGLQETQYF. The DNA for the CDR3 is TGTGCCAGCAGCTTATCGGCAGGACTTCAAGAGACCCAGTACTTC.

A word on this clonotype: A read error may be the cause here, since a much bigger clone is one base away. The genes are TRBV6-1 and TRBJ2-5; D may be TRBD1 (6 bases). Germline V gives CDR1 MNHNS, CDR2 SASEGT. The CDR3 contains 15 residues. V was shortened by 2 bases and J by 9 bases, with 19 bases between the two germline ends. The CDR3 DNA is TGTGCCAGCAGTGAAAGTAACAGGGTGGTTGGGGCCCAGTACTTC. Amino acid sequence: CASSESNRVVGAQYF.

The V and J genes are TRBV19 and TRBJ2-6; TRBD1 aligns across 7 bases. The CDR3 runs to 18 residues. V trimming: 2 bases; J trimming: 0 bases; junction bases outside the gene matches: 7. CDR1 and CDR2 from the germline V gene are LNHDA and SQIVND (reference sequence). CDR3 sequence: CASSIPGQINSGANVLTF. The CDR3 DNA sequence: TGTGCCAGTAGTATACCGGGACAGATTAACTCTGGGGCCAACGTCCTGACTTTC.

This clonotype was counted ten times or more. The CDR3 nucleotides read TGTGCCACCAGCAAACAGGTATACAATGAGCAGTTCTTC. The encoded protein is CATSKQVYNEQFF. The V and J genes are TRBV15 and TRBJ2-1, with D possibly matching TRBD1 (5 bases). Germline CDR1 reads LNHNV; CDR2 reads YYDKDF (reference sequence). V lost 4 bases and J 4 bases, leaving 8 bases between the germline ends. This CDR3 is built from 13 residues.

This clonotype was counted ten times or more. As DNA, the CDR3 is TGCAGCGTGCCCCTTTTAGGGGCAACAGATACGCAGTATTTT. This gives the protein CSVPLLGATDTQYF. The chain couples TRBV29-1 to TRBJ2-3; tentative D call: TRBD1 (5 bases). Germline lookup yields CDR1 SQVTM and CDR2 ANQGSEA. V was trimmed by 6 bases and J by 3 bases, leaving 16 bases between them. There are 14 residues in the CDR3.

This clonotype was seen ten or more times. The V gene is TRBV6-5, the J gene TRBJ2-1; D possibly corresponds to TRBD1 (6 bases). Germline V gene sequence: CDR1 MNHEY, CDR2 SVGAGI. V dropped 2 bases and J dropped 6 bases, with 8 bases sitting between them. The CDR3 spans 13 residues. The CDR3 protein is CASSYRGGNEQFF. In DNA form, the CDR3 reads TGTGCCAGCAGTTACAGAGGGGGCAATGAGCAGTTCTTC.